This passage covers 32 T cell receptor beta chains from one sample sequenced in a study of cytomegalovirus exposure and HLA in healthy donors. PCR primers comprised 60 Vbeta and 13 Jbeta primers. TCRdb's table, derived via immunoSEQ multiplex PCR, lists solely in-frame clones and lacks some. The table has 85,000 to 100,000 clones, around 77% seen once. The specimen was PBMCs. The receptors stem from a man in his forties or fifties in good health and CMV-seropositive.

The rearrangement uses TRBV2 and TRBJ1-2; a weak D match, TRBD1 (6 bases). Germline assignment: CDR1 SNHLY and CDR2 FYNNEI. The CDR3 spans 18 residues. V was cut by 3 bases and J by 0 bases, with 20 bases left in between. The CDR3 loop reads CASSDSGGTGTTNYGYTF. CDR3 sequence (DNA): TGTGCCAGCAGTGATTCGGGGGGTACAGGGACCACTAACTATGGCTACACCTTC.

J is TRBJ1-6 and V is TRBV9; perhaps TRBD1 as D (5 bases). V lost 1 base to trimming and J lost 8 bases, with 19 bases between them. The germline V gene has CDR1 SGDLS and CDR2 YYNGEE. This CDR3 is 17 amino acids long. The CDR3 DNA sequence: TGTGCCAGCAGCGTATCCGGTCAGGGTGGGCCGGATTCACCCCTCCACTTT. Amino acids: CASSVSGQGGPDSPLHF.

The chain couples TRBV18 to TRBJ1-6; tentative D call: TRBD1 (6 bases). Germline V gene sequence: CDR1 KGHSH, CDR2 LQKENI. The CDR3 is 16 residues long. Trimming removed 4 bases at V and 8 bases at J, with 18 bases between. The chain's CDR3 is CASSQTPGHADSPLHF. As DNA, the CDR3 is TGTGCCAGCTCACAGACCCCGGGACATGCGGATTCACCCCTCCACTTT.

The V gene is TRBV27, the J gene TRBJ1-1; TRBD1 might be the D (6 bases). Germline lookup yields CDR1 MNHEY and CDR2 SMNVEV (reference sequence). Between the trimmed V and J ends, which lost 5 bases and 5 bases, there was a span of 21 bases. The CDR3 covers 16 residues. Here the CDR3 reads CASSLRQVGRITEAFF. The CDR3 coding sequence is TGTGCCAGCAGTCTTAGACAGGTCGGTCGGATAACTGAAGCTTTCTTT.

V usage is TRBV4-1 and J usage is TRBJ2-5, with unresolved D. With the DNA end fitting TRBJ2-7 better, the J assignment may be wrong. Germline loops: CDR1 MGHRA, CDR2 YSYEKL. This CDR3 region has 15 residues. The CDR3 bases are TGCGCCAGCAGTCTCTACCCTCGAGGAAGTAACGAGCAGTACTTC. Translation: CASSLYPRGSNEQYF.

The chain combines TRBV7-8 with TRBJ2-3, with D perhaps TRBD2 (6 bases). Trimming removed 4 bases at V and 4 bases at J, with 9 bases between. The CDR3 extends over 13 amino acids. Germline CDR1 is SGHVS and CDR2 is FQNEAQ. CDR3 in DNA: TGTGCCAGCAGCTCGACTAGGGCAGATACGCAGTATTTT. It yields the protein CASSSTRADTQYF. Full variable domain (remainder filled in from reference TRBV7-8 and TRBJ2-3): GAGVSQSPRYKVAKRGQDVALRCDPISGHVSLFWYQQALGQGPEFLTYFQNEAQLDKSGLPSDRFFAERPEGSVSTLKIQRTQQEDSAVYLCASSSTRADTQYFGPGTRLTVL.

This chain connects TRBV7-2 to TRBJ2-5, with unresolved D. The V end lost 0 bases, the J end lost 5 bases, and 13 bases lay between the germline ends. The CDR3 is 15 amino acids. Per germline, CDR1 SGHTA and CDR2 FQGNSA. The CDR3 sequence: CASSLAGSVGETQYF. The CDR3 region has the DNA TGTGCCAGCAGCTTAGCGGGTTCAGTCGGGGAGACCCAGTACTTC.

The chain combines TRBV5-1 with TRBJ2-5; a possible D gene is TRBD1 (6 bases). The J call is in doubt because the DNA end fits TRBJ2-7 better. The CDR3 covers 14 residues. The germline CDR1 and CDR2 sequences are SGHRS and YFSETQ. CDR3 in amino acids: CASSSNENRDEQYF. CDR3 bases: TGCGCCAGCAGCTCAAACGAAAACAGGGACGAGCAGTACTTC.

The chain carries TRBV27 and TRBJ1-1; 9 positions match TRBD1. Germline CDR1 is MNHEY and CDR2 is SMNVEV (reference sequence). The CDR3 length is 14 residues. The trim removed 6 bases at V and 1 base at J, leaving 3 bases unmatched. The CDR3, as DNA: TGTGCCAGCAGCCGACAGGGGGAGAACACTGAAGCTTTCTTT. Translating gives CASSRQGENTEAFF.

The rearrangement joins TRBV4-1 to TRBJ1-3, with 7 nucleotides matching TRBD1. The CDR3 consists of 17 residues. The V segment lost 1 base and the J segment 0 bases; nucleotides outside the gene matches: 6. Germline CDR1 MGHRA, CDR2 YSYEKL. In DNA, the CDR3 is TGCGCCAGCAGCCAAGCTTTGAACAGGGGCTCTGGAAACACCATATATTTT. Translated, it gives CASSQALNRGSGNTIYF.

There are a few counts of this clone. V and J are TRBV5-1 and TRBJ2-7; D perhaps matches TRBD1 (6 bases). The V and J ends lost 6 bases and 6 bases respectively, with 16 bases between them. CDR3 length equals 13 residues. The V gene's germline CDR1 is SGHRS and CDR2 YFSETQ. Written as DNA, the CDR3 is TGCGCCAGCAACCGGGACACCTTGTCCGAGCAGTACTTC. Protein product: CASNRDTLSEQYF.

Note on this clone: Mismatch with germline at one junction end may stem from a read error. V usage is TRBV27 and J usage is TRBJ1-6, with a weak D call TRBD1 (6 bases). This CDR3 is 15 amino acids long. The germline gives CDR1 MNHEY, CDR2 SMNVEV (reference sequence). The CDR3 nucleotides read TGTGCCAGCAGTTTGGGGGCGACCTATAATTCACCCCTCAACTTT. Amino acid sequence: CASSLGATYNSPLNF.

The chain recombines TRBV4-1 with TRBJ2-5; 7 bases align to TRBD2. V dropped 1 base and J dropped 0; count of bases not matched to a gene: 5. Germline-derived CDR1 and CDR2 are MGHRA and YSYEKL. The CDR3 runs 16 residues. For the CDR3, the DNA is TGCGCCAGCAGCCAAGCGGGGGGTACATACCAAGAGACCCAGTACTTC. This sequence encodes CASSQAGGTYQETQYF.

The chain links TRBV28 to TRBJ2-4; 8 nucleotides line up with TRBD1. The V segment lost 10 bases and the J segment 4 bases; nucleotides outside the gene matches: 6. CDR1 is MDHEN, CDR2 SYDVKM, per germline. This CDR3 has 13 amino acids. The CDR3: CATTDRVKNIQYF. The DNA for the CDR3 is TGTGCCACAACGGACAGGGTAAAAAACATTCAGTACTTC.

This clone was counted between two and nine times. V gene TRBV7-6 combines with J gene TRBJ2-1; TRBD1 might be the D (5 bases). Germline-derived CDR1 and CDR2 are SGHVS and FNYEAQ. This CDR3 contains 15 residues. V was clipped by 4 bases and J by 3 bases, with 13 bases between them. The CDR3 region has the DNA TGTGCCAGCAGCTCGACTGACAGCGTCTACAATGAGCAGTTCTTC. Residues: CASSSTDSVYNEQFF.

The rearrangement joins TRBV28 to TRBJ2-5, with a weak D call TRBD2 (5 bases). V shed 6 bases and J shed 3 bases, with 11 bases lying between them. This CDR3 region has 13 residues. The germline CDR1 and CDR2 sequences are MDHEN and SYDVKM. The CDR3 region has the DNA TGTGCCAGCAGCCCGGGATCCAAAGAGACCCAGTACTTC. It specifies CASSPGSKETQYF.

The table lists this clone with a count of one. At one of its ends the junction is not consistent with the germline gene, which may arise from a read error. The rearrangement uses TRBV7-7 and TRBJ2-5; the D gene is possibly TRBD1 (6 bases). Per the germline V gene, CDR1 is SSHAT and CDR2 is FNYEAQ (reference sequence). This CDR3 is 15 amino acids long. The CDR3 bases are TGTGCTAGCAGCTTAGCCCACGGACAGCAAGAGACCCAGTACTTC. It yields the protein CASSLAHGQQETQYF.

The rearrangement links TRBV27 to TRBJ1-5, with a tentative D call TRBD1 (6 bases). Between the trimmed V and J ends, which lost 3 bases and 4 bases, there was a span of 16 bases. In germline, CDR1 is MNHEY, CDR2 SMNVEV (reference sequence). The CDR3 contains 16 residues. CDR3 sequence: CASSLAGGKGNQPQHF. In DNA form, the CDR3 reads TGTGCCAGCAGTTTGGCTGGGGGCAAGGGGAATCAGCCCCAGCATTTT.

The V gene is TRBV29-1, the J gene TRBJ2-7; TRBD1 agrees at 7 bases. The V gene end was trimmed by 5 bases and the J gene end by 0 bases; junction bases not matched to a gene: 4. The length of the CDR3 is 13 residues. The germline CDR1 and CDR2 sequences are SQVTM and ANQGSEA. CDR3 DNA sequence: TGCAGCGTTCCGGGACAGCGCTCCTACGAGCAGTACTTC. This codes for CSVPGQRSYEQYF.

The J gene is TRBJ2-3, the V gene TRBV5-1; the D gene is possibly TRBD1 (6 bases). This CDR3 region has 15 residues. V was trimmed by 0 bases and J by 8 bases, leaving 16 bases between them. Germline CDR1 reads SGHRS; CDR2 reads YFSETQ. As DNA, the CDR3 is TGCGCCAGCAGCTTGGCAGGGGTTATGAGTGGTACGCAGTATTTT. This encodes CASSLAGVMSGTQYF.

This chain links TRBV30 with TRBJ2-2; 9 positions match TRBD2. The CDR3 consists of 16 residues. V was pared by 5 bases and J by 4 bases, with 11 bases of the junction left unmatched. The V gene's germline CDR1 is GTSNPN and CDR2 SVGIG (reference sequence). CDR3 nucleotides: TGTGCCTGGGGAAGAGCGGGGGGAGGTGGCACCGGGGAGCTGTTTTTT. This gives the protein CAWGRAGGGGTGELFF.

The genes are TRBV6-6 and TRBJ1-5; D is perhaps TRBD1 (6 bases). The germline V and J ends were trimmed by 7 bases and 2 bases, with 15 bases remaining between them. This CDR3 region has 15 residues. Germline V lookup: CDR1 MNHNY, CDR2 SVGAGI (reference sequence). The CDR3: CASIAPGGGNQPQHF. The CDR3 DNA is TGTGCCAGCATTGCACCGGGGGGCGGCAATCAGCCCCAGCATTTT.

The chain is built from TRBV27 and TRBJ1-3; TRBD1 agrees at 9 bases. The V segment lost 4 bases and the J segment 2 bases; nucleotides outside the gene matches: 9. The germline gives CDR1 MNHEY, CDR2 SMNVEV (reference sequence). The CDR3 runs to 17 residues. Written as DNA, the CDR3 is TGTGCCAGCAGTTCGCCGGGACAGGGTGGAGCTGGAAACACCATATATTTT. As protein: CASSSPGQGGAGNTIYF.

The chain has TRBV7-6 and TRBJ2-7; tentatively, D is TRBD1 (5 bases). The CDR3 contains 13 residues. V was clipped by 5 bases and J by 2 bases, with 10 bases between them. CDR1 is SGHVS, CDR2 FNYEAQ, per germline. The DNA for the CDR3 is TGTGCCAGCAGCATACAGACAGCCTACGAGCAGTACTTC. It translates to CASSIQTAYEQYF.

This clone was observed a single time. The chain has TRBV27 and TRBJ2-7, with 8 bases aligning to TRBD1. The CDR3 loop spans 15 amino acids. The germline gives CDR1 MNHEY, CDR2 SMNVEV (reference sequence). The ends lost 0 bases at V and 0 bases at J; junction bases unmatched: 1. The CDR3 sequence is CASSLSGTGSYEQYF. In DNA form, the CDR3 reads TGTGCCAGCAGTTTATCAGGGACAGGCTCCTACGAGCAGTACTTC.

The chain combines TRBV5-6 with TRBJ2-1; the D is unclear. V lost 0 bases to trimming and J lost 3 bases, with 13 bases between them. The CDR3 consists of 16 residues. Germline V gene sequence: CDR1 SGHDT, CDR2 YYEEEE. The CDR3 DNA follows: TGTGCCAGCAGCTTGGAGGCGGAAGTACTCTACAATGAGCAGTTCTTC. Translated, it gives CASSLEAEVLYNEQFF.

J is TRBJ1-1 and V is TRBV5-1, with D unresolved. CDR3 length: 13 residues. Germline CDR1 reads SGHRS; CDR2 reads YFSETQ. Trimming took off 2 bases at V and 1 base at J, with 6 bases between the two ends. CDR3 in amino acids: CASSFNRNTEAFF. The DNA of the CDR3 is TGCGCCAGCAGCTTCAACAGGAACACTGAAGCTTTCTTT.

This clone was counted between two and nine times. V gene TRBV2 combines with J gene TRBJ2-3, with D maybe TRBD1 (5 bases). V dropped 4 bases and J dropped 1 base, with 9 bases sitting between them. CDR1 SNHLY and CDR2 FYNNEI come from the germline V gene. This CDR3 comprises 14 residues. The chain's CDR3 is CASSGGVGTDTQYF. Here the CDR3 DNA reads TGTGCCAGCAGTGGGGGCGTAGGCACAGATACGCAGTATTTT.

The chain links TRBV7-9 to TRBJ2-3; 7 bases agree with TRBD2. The CDR3 loop spans 16 amino acids. Germline-derived CDR1 and CDR2 are SEHNR and FQNEAQ (reference sequence). V shed 3 bases, J shed 1 base, and the junction held 7 bases outside the gene matches. The CDR3 DNA is TGTGCCAGCAGCTTGATAGGCGGGGGACGCACAGATACGCAGTATTTT. Its protein product is CASSLIGGGRTDTQYF.

The rearrangement joins TRBV18 to TRBJ1-5; 9 bases align to TRBD1. The CDR3 runs to 15 residues. Trimming at V came to 6 bases and at J to 6 bases, leaving 9 bases not matched to a gene. Germline V CDR1 and CDR2: KGHSH, LQKENI. CDR3 DNA sequence: TGTGCCAGCTCGGACCGGGACAGGGAGGGTCAGCCCCAGCATTTT. It yields the protein CASSDRDREGQPQHF.

J is TRBJ1-1 and V is TRBV18; TRBD1 aligns across 9 bases. The CDR3 length is 15 residues. CDR1 is KGHSH, CDR2 LQKENI, per germline. V lost 2 bases to trimming and J lost 6 bases; unmatched junction nucleotides: 7. The CDR3 region is CASSPEGQGRAEAFF. The CDR3 DNA follows: TGTGCCAGCTCACCAGAGGGACAGGGCAGGGCTGAAGCTTTCTTT.

This sequence joins TRBV2 and TRBJ2-7, with D maybe TRBD1 (6 bases). The CDR3 spans 13 residues. Germline loops: CDR1 SNHLY, CDR2 FYNNEI. V lost 6 bases and J lost 9, with 18 bases in between. In DNA, the CDR3 is TGTGCCAGCAGAGAGGACAGAAGCAACACGCAGTACTTC. The encoded protein is CASREDRSNTQYF.